This TCR beta chain was documented in a study of type 1 and type 2 diabetes patients. Study at large: Donors were type 1 diabetes, type 2 diabetes, or nondiabetic controls.

V lost 5 bases and J 4 bases, leaving 14 bases between the germline ends. The CDR3 sequence is 14 residues long. Germline assignment: CDR1 SNHLY and CDR2 FYNNEI. On this clonotype itself: Antigen unknown.

Each participant gave 8.5 to 10 milliliters of peripheral blood. The PCR template was genomic DNA. A primer set of 30 forward and 13 reverse primers amplified the CDR3. Using its own MiXCR run on the multiplex PCR reads, TCRdb lists one record per CDR3 protein. The sample gives around 300,000 distinct CDR3 sequences, approximately 50% of which show up once; approximately 13% is in the top ten. Study results and limitations: A median of one highly-expanded CD4+ clone, covering around 4% of reads, occurred in type 2 diabetes.

The TCR sequence derives from a man aged 18 to 29 with type 2 diabetes. V usage is TRBV2 and J usage is TRBJ1-2; possibly TRBD1 for D (5 bases). Material: peripheral blood mononuclear cells (PBMCs). The CDR3 sequence is CASSSADSSYGYTF. CDR3 nucleotides: TGTGCCAGCAGTTCCGCCGACAGCTCCTATGGCTACACCTTC.